The rows below give T cell receptor beta chains drawn from one sample of a study of blood T cell repertoires in COVID-19. This table comes from immunoSEQ multiplex PCR, and its TCRdb copy is limited to in-frame clones, with some not included. The repertoire holds about 85,000 clones, with 87% as singletons. The sequencing input was peripheral blood. These receptors originate from a man in his fifties or sixties with acute or convalescent COVID-19. The CDR3 runs from the conserved cysteine through the conserved F or W. The D gene is left open where the match is weak. Expanded clones are given a class, and other clones once, few, many or no size at all.

j_call: TRBJ2-2; clone_size: .; v_call: TRBV7-3; d_call: TRBD2; cdr3_nt: TGTGCCAGCAGCTATATAGCGGGGAAGGGGGAGCTGTTTTTT; cdr3_aa: CASSYIAGKGELFF
j_call: TRBJ2-7; clone_size: .; v_call: TRBV11-2; d_call: TRBD1; cdr3_nt: TGTGCCAGCAGCTCAACAGGGGGCTCGAGCTCCTACGAGCAGTACTTC; cdr3_aa: CASSSTGGSSSYEQYF
j_call: TRBJ2-5; clone_size: .; v_call: TRBV4-2; d_call: TRBD2; cdr3_nt: TGTGCCAGCAGCCAATCCCTAGCGGGGGAGACCCAGTACTTC; cdr3_aa: CASSQSLAGETQYF
j_call: TRBJ1-1; clone_size: .; v_call: TRBV5-8; d_call: TRBD1; cdr3_nt: TGTGCCAGCACCCTGACAGGGATAACTTTCTTT; cdr3_aa: CASTLTGITFF
j_call: TRBJ2-7; clone_size: .; v_call: TRBV6-5; d_call: TRBD2; cdr3_nt: TGTGCCGTCCGGGGGGGGAGCTCCTACGAGCAGTACTTC; cdr3_aa: CAVRGGSSYEQYF
j_call: TRBJ2-7; clone_size: .; v_call: TRBV7-2; d_call: .; cdr3_nt: TGTGCCAGCAGCATCAACCAAGGGGCCTACGAGCAGTACTTC; cdr3_aa: CASSINQGAYEQYF
j_call: TRBJ1-5; clone_size: .; v_call: TRBV30; d_call: .; cdr3_nt: TGTGCCTGGAGTGTAGGTGTGGGAGGGCAGCCCCAGCATTTT; cdr3_aa: CAWSVGVGGQPQHF
j_call: TRBJ2-5; clone_size: .; v_call: TRBV5-4; d_call: .; cdr3_nt: TGTGCCAGCAGCGTGGACGAGGCGAAAGAGACCCAGTACTTC; cdr3_aa: CASSVDEAKETQYF
j_call: TRBJ1-5; clone_size: .; v_call: TRBV6-5; d_call: TRBD1; cdr3_nt: TGTGCCAGCAGAACAGGGGCGGGCAATCAGCCCCAGCATTTT; cdr3_aa: CASRTGAGNQPQHF
j_call: TRBJ1-1; clone_size: .; v_call: TRBV9; d_call: .; cdr3_nt: TGTGCCAGCAGCGTCGGCAGGGAAGGAGAAGCTTTCTTT; cdr3_aa: CASSVGREGEAFF
j_call: TRBJ2-1; clone_size: .; v_call: TRBV27; d_call: TRBD1; cdr3_nt: TGTGCCAGCAGGACGACGAGGTGGGAGTGGGACAGGAGATTCTCCTACAATGAGCAGTTCTTC; cdr3_aa: CASRTTRWEWDRRFSYNEQFF
j_call: TRBJ2-1; clone_size: once; v_call: TRBV12-3/TRBV12-4; d_call: .; cdr3_nt: TGTGCCAGCACTTTCGGTTTTCATGAGCAGTTCTTC; cdr3_aa: CASTFGFHEQFF
j_call: TRBJ1-5; clone_size: once; v_call: TRBV21-1; d_call: .; cdr3_nt: TGTGCCAGCACTCGACTCAGGGACTATCAGCCCCAGCATTTT; cdr3_aa: CASTRLRDYQPQHF
j_call: TRBJ2-2; clone_size: .; v_call: TRBV7-3; d_call: .; cdr3_nt: TGTGCCAGCAGCTTACTCGGACAGACCGGGGAGCTGTTTTTT; cdr3_aa: CASSLLGQTGELFF
j_call: TRBJ1-4; clone_size: .; v_call: TRBV7-8; d_call: .; cdr3_nt: TGTGCCAGCAGCTTAGCGGGGGGTTCAGCGTCCGAAAAACTGTTTTTT; cdr3_aa: CASSLAGGSASEKLFF
j_call: TRBJ2-3; clone_size: .; v_call: TRBV2; d_call: TRBD2; cdr3_nt: TGTGCCAGCAGGCCCCCCCGGACTAGCGGGGGGGGCTTCACAGATACGCAGTATTTT; cdr3_aa: CASRPPRTSGGGFTDTQYF
j_call: TRBJ2-7; clone_size: .; v_call: TRBV18; d_call: TRBD2; cdr3_nt: TGTGCCAGCTCACGCACCGGGACTAGCGGGCACGAGCAGTACTTC; cdr3_aa: CASSRTGTSGHEQYF
j_call: TRBJ1-4; clone_size: .; v_call: TRBV6-5; d_call: .; cdr3_nt: TGTGCCAGCAGGGACACTTCAACTAATGAAAAACTGTTTTTT; cdr3_aa: CASRDTSTNEKLFF
j_call: TRBJ2-5; clone_size: .; v_call: TRBV3-1/TRBV3-2; d_call: .; cdr3_nt: TGTGCCAGCAGCCAAGAACCGGGGATAGAGACCCAGTACTTC; cdr3_aa: CASSQEPGIETQYF
j_call: TRBJ1-2; clone_size: few; v_call: TRBV4-3; d_call: .; cdr3_nt: TGCGCCAGCAGCCAGGAAATAGACAGGCTACAGAACTATGGCTACACCTTC; cdr3_aa: CASSQEIDRLQNYGYTF
j_call: TRBJ2-1; clone_size: .; v_call: TRBV5-1; d_call: TRBD2; cdr3_nt: TGCGCCAGCAGCTCCTTAGCGGGGCCCTACAATGAGCAGTTCTTC; cdr3_aa: CASSSLAGPYNEQFF
j_call: TRBJ1-2; clone_size: .; v_call: TRBV6-1; d_call: .; cdr3_nt: TGTGCCAGCAGTGAAGAGGGGCCCCTGGTTACAGGCTACTATGGCTACACCTTC; cdr3_aa: CASSEEGPLVTGYYGYTF
j_call: TRBJ2-3; clone_size: .; v_call: TRBV5-8; d_call: TRBD2; cdr3_nt: TGTGCCAGCAGCTTGGGGGGACTAGCGGGGGGGCCCCGCACAGATACGCAGTATTTT; cdr3_aa: CASSLGGLAGGPRTDTQYF
j_call: TRBJ2-7; clone_size: .; v_call: TRBV6-2/TRBV6-3; d_call: .; cdr3_nt: TGTGCCAGCAGTTACTCTGGGTTGGGCCCTGCCCGCTACGAGCAGTACTTC; cdr3_aa: CASSYSGLGPARYEQYF
j_call: TRBJ1-5; clone_size: .; v_call: TRBV5-6; d_call: .; cdr3_nt: TGTGCCAGCAGCTTTGGGGGGTGGGATCAGCCCCAGCATTTT; cdr3_aa: CASSFGGWDQPQHF
j_call: TRBJ1-4; clone_size: .; v_call: TRBV5-1; d_call: .; cdr3_nt: TGCGCCAGCAGCTTGAATGGCCTAGGGACTTCTGAAAAACTGTTTTTT; cdr3_aa: CASSLNGLGTSEKLFF
j_call: TRBJ1-2; clone_size: .; v_call: TRBV28; d_call: .; cdr3_nt: TGTGCCAGCAGTCCCGGAGCCTATGGCTACACCTTC; cdr3_aa: CASSPGAYGYTF
j_call: TRBJ1-4; clone_size: .; v_call: TRBV2; d_call: .; cdr3_nt: TGTGCCAGCCGTTATCAGGAGGGTGAAAAACTGTTTTTT; cdr3_aa: CASRYQEGEKLFF
j_call: TRBJ2-5; clone_size: .; v_call: TRBV6-5; d_call: TRBD1; cdr3_nt: TGTGCCAGCAGTTACTCAGGACAGGCTCAAGAGACCCAGTACTTC; cdr3_aa: CASSYSGQAQETQYF
j_call: TRBJ1-4; clone_size: .; v_call: TRBV5-5; d_call: TRBD1; cdr3_nt: TGTGCCAGCAGCATCGCCGGGACAGGGTCTGAAAAACTGTTTTTT; cdr3_aa: CASSIAGTGSEKLFF
j_call: TRBJ2-7; clone_size: few; v_call: TRBV4-2; d_call: TRBD2; cdr3_nt: TGTGCCAGCAGCCAAGGCGGTAGCGGGGTGATGGGAACCTACGAGCAGTACTTC; cdr3_aa: CASSQGGSGVMGTYEQYF
j_call: TRBJ2-6; clone_size: once; v_call: TRBV4-1; d_call: .; cdr3_nt: TGCGCCAGCAGCCAAGATAGCACCAACGTCCTGACTTTC; cdr3_aa: CASSQDSTNVLTF
j_call: TRBJ2-7; clone_size: .; v_call: TRBV6-2/TRBV6-3; d_call: TRBD2; cdr3_nt: TGTGCCAGCAGTTACGCGGGGGTCAACTACGAGCAGTACTTC; cdr3_aa: CASSYAGVNYEQYF
j_call: TRBJ2-1; clone_size: .; v_call: TRBV6-5; d_call: TRBD2; cdr3_nt: TGTGCCAGCAGTTACGCAGCTAGCGGGGCACGAGTAAAGCAGTTCTTC; cdr3_aa: CASSYAASGARVKQFF
j_call: TRBJ2-7; clone_size: .; v_call: TRBV27; d_call: TRBD1; cdr3_nt: TGTGCCAGCAGCCTAGCCCCCTTGGGACAGGGGGTTAGCTACGAGCAGTACTTC; cdr3_aa: CASSLAPLGQGVSYEQYF
j_call: TRBJ1-4; clone_size: .; v_call: TRBV10-3; d_call: .; cdr3_nt: TGTGCCATCAGCCAGGGGAAAAGAACTAATGAAAAACTGTTTTTT; cdr3_aa: CAISQGKRTNEKLFF
j_call: TRBJ1-1; clone_size: .; v_call: TRBV6-6; d_call: .; cdr3_nt: TGTGCCAGCAGTTTATACACAGAGAGCACTGAAGCTTTCTTT; cdr3_aa: CASSLYTESTEAFF
j_call: TRBJ1-1; clone_size: .; v_call: TRBV7-6; d_call: .; cdr3_nt: TGTGCCAGCAGCACGACCGTGGGGGGGAACACTGAAGCTTTCTTT; cdr3_aa: CASSTTVGGNTEAFF
j_call: TRBJ2-5; clone_size: .; v_call: TRBV5-4; d_call: TRBD2; cdr3_nt: TGTGCCAGGGCGGGGGGACCGGGAGAGACCCAGTACTTC; cdr3_aa: CARAGGPGETQYF
j_call: TRBJ1-4; clone_size: .; v_call: TRBV3-1/TRBV3-2; d_call: .; cdr3_nt: TGTGCCAGCAGCCAAGAGTTCAGGGTGCACGAAAAACTGTTTTTT; cdr3_aa: CASSQEFRVHEKLFF
j_call: TRBJ2-7; clone_size: .; v_call: TRBV9; d_call: TRBD2; cdr3_nt: TGTGCCAGCAGCGTAGGTCTAGCGGGGATCTACGAGCAGTACTTC; cdr3_aa: CASSVGLAGIYEQYF
j_call: TRBJ2-3; clone_size: .; v_call: TRBV11-2; d_call: .; cdr3_nt: TGTGCCAGCAGCGACGGACAGACCGGAGATACGCAGTATTTT; cdr3_aa: CASSDGQTGDTQYF
j_call: TRBJ1-2; clone_size: .; v_call: TRBV6-6; d_call: TRBD1; cdr3_nt: TGTGCCAGCAGTTACCGGGACAGGGAAGGGGGTGGCTACACCTTC; cdr3_aa: CASSYRDREGGGYTF
j_call: TRBJ2-1; clone_size: .; v_call: TRBV10-2; d_call: TRBD2; cdr3_nt: TGCGCCAGCAGTGAGGCGGGGGGACTGAATGAGCAGTTCTTC; cdr3_aa: CASSEAGGLNEQFF
j_call: TRBJ2-3; clone_size: .; v_call: TRBV14; d_call: TRBD2; cdr3_nt: TGTGCCAGCAGCCATGGACTAGCGAGCACAGATACGCAGTATTTT; cdr3_aa: CASSHGLASTDTQYF
j_call: TRBJ2-1; clone_size: .; v_call: TRBV4-2; d_call: .; cdr3_nt: TGTGCCAGCAGCCAAGATCCGAGGGGGAGCGGCAATGAGCAGTTCTTC; cdr3_aa: CASSQDPRGSGNEQFF
j_call: TRBJ1-1; clone_size: .; v_call: TRBV7-2; d_call: TRBD1; cdr3_nt: TGTGCCAGCAGCGGACAGGGCGCGAACACTGAAGCTTTCTTT; cdr3_aa: CASSGQGANTEAFF
j_call: TRBJ2-7; clone_size: .; v_call: TRBV6-5; d_call: .; cdr3_nt: TGTGCCAGCAGTTACTCGAACAGGGTGAACGAGCAGTACTTC; cdr3_aa: CASSYSNRVNEQYF
j_call: TRBJ1-4; clone_size: .; v_call: TRBV7-9; d_call: .; cdr3_nt: TGTGCCAGCAGCAGTTACCAGGGGCATAATGAAAAACTGTTTTTT; cdr3_aa: CASSSYQGHNEKLFF
j_call: TRBJ1-1; clone_size: .; v_call: TRBV5-6; d_call: .; cdr3_nt: TGTGCCAGCAGCTTCGGGGGGTTAGCTTTCTTT; cdr3_aa: CASSFGGLAFF
j_call: TRBJ1-5; clone_size: .; v_call: TRBV6-1; d_call: TRBD1; cdr3_nt: TGTGCCAGCAGTGAGTACATTGGGACAGGGGGCGATCAGCCCCAGCATTTT; cdr3_aa: CASSEYIGTGGDQPQHF
j_call: TRBJ2-3; clone_size: .; v_call: TRBV15; d_call: TRBD1; cdr3_nt: TGTGCCACCAGCACCGGAGGGACAGGGCTAAGCACAGATACGCAGTATTTT; cdr3_aa: CATSTGGTGLSTDTQYF